This T cell receptor (beta chain) originates from a study of shared clonotypes between healthy human individuals. Regarding the study as a whole: Clonotype sharing among donors likely depends on sequencing depth.

The CDR3 is made up of 16 amino acids. Germline V CDR1 and CDR2: LGHNA, YNFKEQ. Trimming cost V 2 bases and J 0 bases; bases outside gene matches: 7. Some clones are missing from TCRdb's copy, which holds only in-frame ones; the method was immunoSEQ multiplex PCR. The repertoire holds some 2.1 million clones, with just under 95% as singletons. Turning to this clone: Its antigen is not known.

Terminally differentiated effector memory CD45RA+ cells were excluded from the naive CD8 cells, which were CD45RO-negative and positively selected for CCR7. V is TRBV4-2 and J is TRBJ2-7; 7 bases are shared with TRBD2. The receptor's source is a man younger than 35 in good health. Some clones in this sample may be carry-over from other donors' samples. Sequenced: naive CD8+ T cells from PBMCs. In DNA form, the CDR3 reads TGTGCCAGCAGCCAATCGTCGGGAGGAATCTCCTACGAGCAGTACTTC. Translated, it gives CASSQSSGGISYEQYF.